This T cell receptor (beta chain) was recorded in a study of T cell repertoires in cytomegalovirus infection. The ends were cut back, 4 bases at V and 4 bases at J, with 13 bases in the middle. Germline V gives CDR1 SGHVS, CDR2 FQNEAQ. The CDR3 contains 14 residues. This clonotype was seen ten or more times. Its antigen remains unknown. TCRdb redid the calling of the reads with MiXCR, one entry per CDR3 protein. The sample yields about 920,000 distinct CDR3 sequences, less than 40% seen once. The V and J genes are TRBV7-8 and TRBJ1-2; D is undetermined. The sequences come from cultured CD8+ T cells from PBMCs, collected from culture after CMV antigen stimulation. The TCR was taken from a human donor in good health (CMV status not recorded). Some clones in this sample may be carry-over from other donors' samples. The CDR3 DNA reads TGTGCCAGCAGCTCCCGTCCTTATGGCTATGGCTACACCTTC. Residues: CASSSRPYGYGYTF.